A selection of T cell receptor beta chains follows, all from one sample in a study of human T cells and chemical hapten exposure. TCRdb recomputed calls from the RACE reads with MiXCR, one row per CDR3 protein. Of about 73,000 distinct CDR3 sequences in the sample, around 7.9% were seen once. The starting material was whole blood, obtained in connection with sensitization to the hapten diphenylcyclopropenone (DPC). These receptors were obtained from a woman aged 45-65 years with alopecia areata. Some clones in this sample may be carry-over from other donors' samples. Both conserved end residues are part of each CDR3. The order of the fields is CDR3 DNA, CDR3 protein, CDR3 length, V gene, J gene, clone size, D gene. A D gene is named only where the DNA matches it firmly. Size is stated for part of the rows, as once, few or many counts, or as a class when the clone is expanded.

CDR3 DNA: TGTGCCAGCAGTTTTCGACAGGTGCCCAATCAGCCCCAGCATTTT
CDR3 protein: CASSFRQVPNQPQHF
CDR3 length: 15
V gene: TRBV28
J gene: TRBJ1-5
clone size: -
D gene: -

CDR3 DNA: TGCAGTGCTAGTGGACAGGGGGACACTGAAGCTTTCTTT
CDR3 protein: CSASGQGDTEAFF
CDR3 length: 13
V gene: TRBV20-1
J gene: TRBJ1-1
clone size: many
D gene: TRBD1

CDR3 DNA: TGTGCCAGCAGCTTAGTCGGCAGGGGAAGAAACACCATATATTTT
CDR3 protein: CASSLVGRGRNTIYF
CDR3 length: 15
V gene: TRBV11-3
J gene: TRBJ1-3
clone size: -
D gene: -

CDR3 DNA: TGTGCCAGCAGCTCACTGAGGCCCAGGAGCACAGATACGCAGTATTTT
CDR3 protein: CASSSLRPRSTDTQYF
CDR3 length: 16
V gene: TRBV7-9
J gene: TRBJ2-3
clone size: many
D gene: -

CDR3 DNA: TGCAGCGTTGAAGGCAGGACAGGGGGTAATGAAAAACTGTTTTTT
CDR3 protein: CSVEGRTGGNEKLFF
CDR3 length: 15
V gene: TRBV29-1
J gene: TRBJ1-4
clone size: many
D gene: TRBD1

CDR3 DNA: TGTGCCAGCAGCTTAGGCAGATTTGAAAAACTGTTTTTT
CDR3 protein: CASSLGRFEKLFF
CDR3 length: 13
V gene: TRBV7-9
J gene: TRBJ1-4
clone size: many
D gene: -

CDR3 DNA: TGCAGCGGCTGGAGCGGGTACACAGATACGCAGTATTTT
CDR3 protein: CSGWSGYTDTQYF
CDR3 length: 13
V gene: TRBV29-1
J gene: TRBJ2-3
clone size: -
D gene: -

CDR3 DNA: TGTGCCAGCAGCGGGGGTGGGGGAGTCACAGATACGCAGTATTTT
CDR3 protein: CASSGGGGVTDTQYF
CDR3 length: 15
V gene: TRBV9
J gene: TRBJ2-3
clone size: many
D gene: -

CDR3 DNA: TGTGCCAGTAGTGGCCGCAGCTTTAACTATGGCTACACCTTC
CDR3 protein: CASSGRSFNYGYTF
CDR3 length: 14
V gene: TRBV6-1
J gene: TRBJ1-2
clone size: -
D gene: -

CDR3 DNA: TGTGCCAGCAGTGATCGACTAGCGGGGGGCCCCGATCAGTTCTTC
CDR3 protein: CASSDRLAGGPDQFF
CDR3 length: 15
V gene: TRBV9
J gene: TRBJ2-1
clone size: -
D gene: TRBD2

CDR3 DNA: TGTGCCAGCAGCAGCCGGGACAGGGGGCTCAATCAGCCCCAGCATTTT
CDR3 protein: CASSSRDRGLNQPQHF
CDR3 length: 16
V gene: TRBV5-6
J gene: TRBJ1-5
clone size: few
D gene: TRBD1

CDR3 DNA: TGCAGTGCTCCTCTGGGCGAGCAGTACTTC
CDR3 protein: CSAPLGEQYF
CDR3 length: 10
V gene: TRBV20-1
J gene: TRBJ2-7
clone size: -
D gene: -

CDR3 DNA: TGCAGCGTCCTACAATACTGCACTGAAGCTTTCTTT
CDR3 protein: CSVLQYCTEAFF
CDR3 length: 12
V gene: TRBV29-1
J gene: TRBJ1-1
clone size: -
D gene: -

CDR3 DNA: TGTGCCAGCAGCATGGGACTTACAGATACGCAGTATTTT
CDR3 protein: CASSMGLTDTQYF
CDR3 length: 13
V gene: TRBV7-8
J gene: TRBJ2-3
clone size: many
D gene: -

CDR3 DNA: TGTGCCAGCAGTCTAGAGGGTCGCTCTTACACTGAAGCTTTCTTT
CDR3 protein: CASSLEGRSYTEAFF
CDR3 length: 15
V gene: TRBV7-2
J gene: TRBJ1-1
clone size: many
D gene: -

CDR3 DNA: TGTGCCAGCAGCGCCGGCCCCGAGGGTAATTCACCCCTCCACTTT
CDR3 protein: CASSAGPEGNSPLHF
CDR3 length: 15
V gene: TRBV7-2
J gene: TRBJ1-6
clone size: many
D gene: -

CDR3 DNA: TGCAGCATCGATCCGGGGCCCAAAGCTTTCTTT
CDR3 protein: CSIDPGPKAFF
CDR3 length: 11
V gene: TRBV29-1
J gene: TRBJ1-1
clone size: -
D gene: -